Sequencing of this TCR beta chain was carried out in a study of preoperative IRX-2 immunotherapy in early breast cancer (dated by TCRdb to between 2018 and 2021). To note about this clone: Its target antigen remains unknown. No per-base quality is available; no much larger clone lies one base away.

CDR1 and CDR2 are drawn from the germline V gene: SGHRS, YFSETQ. Counted from cysteine to phenylalanine, this CDR3 has 14 amino acids. Of all the DNA, just the CDR3 is kept, 42 bases in frame from base 1. Relative to germline, V is 1 base shorter and J is 2 bases shorter, with 10 bases between their ends. Receptors were amplified or captured by the immunoSEQ multiplex PCR assay. TCRdb holds this immuneACCESS table with in-frame rearrangements only. Some clones are missing; in checked studies, unresolved V genes explain under half, and the rest has no known cause. For this sample the table gives 35,000 to 40,000 clones, of which approximately 80% were detected only once. Around 1.4% of the sample goes to the ten largest clones. The sample's treatment or condition label, in plain terms: preoperative locoregional IRX-2 cytokine immunotherapy. The samples were obtained from a phase Ib study that tested preoperative, locoregional IRX-2 cytokine immunotherapy meant to prime immune responses. The donors were early-stage breast cancer patients who were given IRX-2 prior to surgery.

The input for sequencing was lymph node tissue, taken after IRX-2 immunotherapy. The V gene is TRBV5-1 and the J gene is TRBJ2-7, with the D gene possibly TRBD1 or TRBD2, each one fitting 6 bases. The sequence was collected from a human donor with breast cancer. The nucleotide sequence reads as follows: TGCGCCAGCAGCTTGTGGGGGGCTCCCTACGAGCAGTACTTC. This codes for CASSLWGAPYEQYF.